Listed below are T cell receptor beta chains from one sample, sequenced in a study of CD8+CD57+ T cells in acquired aplastic anemia. One entry per CDR3 protein, called by TCRdb with MiXCR from the reads. Altogether 150,000 to 200,000 distinct CDR3 sequences are present, 55% to 75% being singletons, with the ten largest covering about 50%. Sequences were obtained from sorted CD4+, CD8+, or CD8+CD57+ T cells (not recorded which) from PBMCs. The receptors shown here come from a human donor in good health. CDR3s include the opening cysteine and the closing phenylalanine or tryptophan. D genes are given only for firm matches. Expanded clones are given a class, and other clones once, few, many or no size at all.

>NA|TRBJ1-1|NA|TRBV20-1
CSARYRDTEAFF
TGCAGTGCTAGATATCGGGACACTGAAGCTTTCTTT
>NA|TRBJ1-1|many|TRBV19
CATGLLEAFF
TGTGCCACGGGACTCTTAGAAGCTTTCTTT
>NA|TRBJ2-1|NA|TRBV7-6
CASSPRGSSPSYNEQFF
TGTGCCAGCAGTCCGCGAGGGTCGAGTCCCTCCTACAATGAGCAGTTCTTC
>NA|TRBJ2-1|NA|TRBV2
CASTKGMANEQFF
TGTGCCAGCACCAAAGGAATGGCGAATGAGCAGTTCTTC
>NA|TRBJ2-2|NA|TRBV5-1
CASSLASSETGELFF
TGCGCCAGCAGCTTGGCCTCTAGCGAGACCGGGGAGCTGTTTTTT
>TRBD2|TRBJ2-5|NA|TRBV9
CASSAGTSGGVGTQYF
TGTGCCAGCAGCGCAGGGACTAGCGGGGGCGTGGGGACCCAGTACTTC
>TRBD2|TRBJ2-2|many|TRBV7-6
CASSPRGGNTGELFF
TGTGCCAGCAGCCCCCGGGGGGGGAACACCGGGGAGCTGTTTTTT
>NA|TRBJ1-6|NA|TRBV7-9
CASSSTFNSPLHF
TGTGCCAGCAGTTCCACTTTCAATTCACCCCTCCACTTT
>TRBD1|TRBJ2-1|many|TRBV9
CASSVSGAWGQGYNEQFF
TGTGCCAGCAGCGTAAGTGGGGCATGGGGACAGGGATACAATGAGCAGTTCTTC
>NA|TRBJ2-7|NA|TRBV6-1
CASKSARSSYEQYF
TGTGCCAGCAAATCGGCCAGGTCTTCCTACGAGCAGTACTTC
>TRBD2|TRBJ2-7|NA|TRBV5-1
CASSLGASGVYEQYF
TGCGCCAGCAGCTTGGGGGCTAGCGGGGTCTACGAGCAGTACTTC
>NA|TRBJ2-1|few|TRBV2
CASSGQDNEQFF
TGTGCCAGCAGTGGTCAGGACAATGAGCAGTTCTTC
>NA|TRBJ2-7|NA|TRBV5-1
CASSYGQANTYEQYF
TGCGCCAGCAGCTATGGACAAGCGAACACCTACGAGCAGTACTTC
>TRBD1|TRBJ2-1|NA|TRBV7-2
CASSQDQGTGYNEQFF
TGTGCCAGCAGCCAAGATCAGGGGACAGGATACAATGAGCAGTTCTTC
>TRBD1|TRBJ2-6|NA|TRBV12-3/TRBV12-4
CASSDRAGANVLTF
TGTGCCAGCAGTGACAGGGCTGGGGCCAACGTCCTGACTTTC
>TRBD2|TRBJ2-7|NA|TRBV7-9
CASSSGLATSYEQYF
TGTGCCAGCAGCTCAGGACTAGCGACCTCCTACGAGCAGTACTTC
>TRBD1|TRBJ2-7|many|TRBV2
CASGTWTGVQQYF
TGTGCCAGCGGTACGTGGACAGGCGTACAGCAGTACTTC
>TRBD2|TRBJ2-7|NA|TRBV4-3
CASSREGLAGINEQYF
TGCGCCAGCAGCCGTGAAGGACTAGCGGGAATCAACGAGCAGTACTTC
>NA|TRBJ2-3|NA|TRBV7-9
CASSFLPSDTQYF
TGTGCCAGCAGCTTCCTGCCATCAGATACGCAGTATTTT
>NA|TRBJ2-3|NA|TRBV29-1
CSVRGGGGSTDTQYF
TGCAGCGTTAGGGGGGGCGGGGGTAGCACAGATACGCAGTATTTT
>NA|TRBJ2-7|few|TRBV2
CASSEQDMPPYEQYF
TGTGCCAGCAGTGAACAGGACATGCCTCCCTACGAGCAGTACTTC
>NA|TRBJ2-7|NA|TRBV20-1
CSAREPGGAEQYF
TGCAGTGCTAGGGAGCCAGGGGGGGCCGAGCAGTACTTC
>TRBD2|TRBJ2-5|many|TRBV5-6
CASSFRREGYRETQYF
TGTGCCAGCAGCTTCCGAAGGGAGGGATACCGAGAGACCCAGTACTTC
>NA|TRBJ2-6|NA|TRBV20-1
CSARPRTF
TGCAGTGCTAGACCCCGGACTTTC
>TRBD1|TRBJ2-7|many|TRBV29-1
CSVGTGAYEQYF
TGCAGCGTTGGGACAGGGGCCTACGAGCAGTACTTC
>NA|TRBJ1-1|many|TRBV4-1
CASSQDGGALNTEAFF
TGCGCCAGCAGCCAAGATGGAGGGGCCCTGAACACTGAAGCTTTCTTT
>TRBD2|TRBJ2-1|many|TRBV19
CASSLGTSEFNEQFF
TGTGCCAGTAGTCTCGGGACTAGCGAGTTCAATGAGCAGTTCTTC
>TRBD1|TRBJ1-1|NA|TRBV19
CASRTTGGKGDTEAFF
TGTGCCAGTAGAACGACAGGGGGCAAGGGAGACACTGAAGCTTTCTTT